This record covers a single T cell receptor beta chain. Its target is unknown. These data belong to a study of CD8 T cells in ankylosing spondylitis. Study outcomes and limitations: Ankylosing spondylitis blood appeared to be characterized by a TCR beta motif of roughly eight highly homologous variants. Some motif variants had been reported before (in reactive arthritis synovial fluid and blood). The authors reported significant enrichment of disease-linked clones in matched ankylosing spondylitis synovial fluid.

Germline CDR1 GTSNPN, CDR2 SVGIG (reference sequence). The length of the CDR3 is 13 residues. V was trimmed by 2 bases and J by 3 bases, leaving 11 bases between them. With molecular barcodes, quantitative 5'-RACE was used to make the TCR beta libraries. MiXCR, applied by TCRdb to the 5' RACE reads, yields one record per CDR3 protein. The table lists approximately 300,000 distinct CDR3 sequences, approximately 8.2% of them singletons, with 13% to 15% in the top ten. This clonotype originated in a male donor with ankylosing spondylitis. V usage is TRBV30 and J usage is TRBJ2-7; either TRBD1 or TRBD2 may supply D (5 bases each). Source material: blood, either unsorted or a sorted T cell fraction (not recorded which). Here the CDR3 reads CAWSIGADYEQYF. CDR3 coding DNA: TGTGCCTGGAGTATCGGGGCAGACTACGAGCAGTACTTC.